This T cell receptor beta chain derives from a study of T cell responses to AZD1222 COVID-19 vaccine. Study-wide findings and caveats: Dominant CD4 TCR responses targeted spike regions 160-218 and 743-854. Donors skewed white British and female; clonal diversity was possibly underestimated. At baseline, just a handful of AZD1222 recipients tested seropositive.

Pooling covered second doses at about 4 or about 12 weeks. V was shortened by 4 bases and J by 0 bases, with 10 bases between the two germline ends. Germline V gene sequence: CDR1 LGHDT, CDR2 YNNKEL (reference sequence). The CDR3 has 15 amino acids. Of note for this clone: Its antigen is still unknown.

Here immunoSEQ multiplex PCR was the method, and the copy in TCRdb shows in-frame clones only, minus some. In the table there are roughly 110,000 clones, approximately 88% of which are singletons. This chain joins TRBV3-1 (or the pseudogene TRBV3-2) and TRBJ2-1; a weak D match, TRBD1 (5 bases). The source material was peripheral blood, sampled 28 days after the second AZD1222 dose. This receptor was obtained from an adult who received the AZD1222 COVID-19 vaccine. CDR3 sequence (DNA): TGTGCCAGCAGCCCAGGGTGGGGCTCCTACAATGAGCAGTTCTTC. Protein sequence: CASSPGWGSYNEQFF.